The 15 T cell receptor beta chains below come from one sample, sequenced in a study of T cell repertoires in cytomegalovirus infection (dated by TCRdb to about 2019). In light of the paper, this sample's treatment or condition label describes: in vitro stimulation with specific CMV peptide epitopes to enrich CMV-specific T cells. These receptors are not linked to any known antigen. Sequenced on an Illumina HiSeq 1500. In TCRdb, the public reads were trimmed at Q25 with fastp and aligned with MiXCR, with productive beta chains retained. One record per CDR3 amino acid sequence lists the most common genes and DNA. The sample data list approximately 150,000 distinct CDR3 sequences, and roughly 22% of these were observed just once. Around a quarter of the sample rests with the top ten. Specimen: CD8+ T cells from cultured PBMCs, collected from culture after CMV antigen stimulation. These TCRs come from a human donor in good health (CMV status not recorded). Some clones in this sample may be carry-over from other donors' samples.

This clonotype was counted only a few times. The J gene is TRBJ2-1, the V gene TRBV6-9; TRBD1 agrees at 7 bases. J lost 3 bases, V lost 5 bases, and 7 bases had no gene match. This CDR3 has 15 amino acids. Germline V lookup: CDR1 MNHGY, CDR2 SVAAGI. This chain's CDR3 is CASSNRGFFYNEQFF. The CDR3 nucleotides are TGTGCCAGCAGTAACAGGGGTTTTTTCTACAATGAGCAGTTCTTC.

The sample holds a few counts of this clonotype. CDR3 sequence (DNA): TGCAGTGCCAAACACGGGGTCGAGCAGTACTTC. Encoded protein: CSAKHGVEQYF. The genes are TRBV20-1 and TRBJ2-7; D is possibly TRBD2 (5 bases). This CDR3 spans 11 amino acids. With 6 bases removed from V and 6 bases from J, the gap between germline ends came to 12 bases. Germline values: CDR1 DFQATT, CDR2 SNEGSKA (reference sequence).

The CDR3 protein is CASKIAVAATNEKLFF. The CDR3 coding sequence is TGTGCCAGCAAAATTGCAGTAGCGGCAACTAATGAAAAACTGTTTTTT. The chain carries TRBV27 and TRBJ1-4; D uncertain. Germline V gives CDR1 MNHEY, CDR2 SMNVEV (reference sequence). The CDR3 length is 16 residues. Trimming took off 7 bases at V and 0 bases at J, with 15 bases between the two ends.

By sample fraction, this clonotype is large. The gene calls are TRBV7-2 and TRBJ2-3, with 7 bases aligning to TRBD2. The CDR3 is 16 amino acids. With 1 base clipped from V and 3 bases from J, the junction kept 7 bases outside the gene matches. Germline V gene data show CDR1 as SGHTA and CDR2 as FQGNSA. The CDR3 region is CASSLGASGDTDTQYF. The DNA for the CDR3 is TGTGCCAGCAGCTTAGGGGCTAGCGGCGATACAGATACGCAGTATTTT.

Judged by abundance, this clonotype is medium-sized. The chain uses TRBV7-8 and TRBJ1-1; D remains ambiguous. Germline CDR1 reads SGHVS; CDR2 reads FQNEAQ. Trimming left V 2 bases short and J 0 bases short, with 7 bases between. The CDR3 covers 14 residues. The CDR3, as DNA: TGTGCCAGCAGCTTACCCAAAATGAACACTGAAGCTTTCTTT. This encodes CASSLPKMNTEAFF.

This clonotype occurred a few times. The chain employs TRBV7-6 and TRBJ1-2; no definite D call. V lost 5 bases and J 6 bases, leaving 22 bases between the germline ends. Per the germline V gene, CDR1 is SGHVS and CDR2 is FNYEAQ. CDR3 length: 16 residues. This chain's CDR3 is CASSPIGGEVLDGYTF. CDR3 in DNA: TGTGCCAGCAGCCCGATTGGTGGTGAGGTACTCGATGGCTACACCTTC.

The sample holds a few counts of this clonotype. V and J are TRBV20-1 and TRBJ1-1; D unresolved. Germline-derived CDR1 and CDR2 are DFQATT and SNEGSKA (reference sequence). CDR3 length: 11 amino acids. V gave up 8 bases and J gave up 0 bases, with 7 bases separating them. The CDR3 is CSTPVNTEAFF. The CDR3 region has the DNA TGCAGTACACCCGTGAACACTGAAGCTTTCTTT.

The genes are TRBV12-3 or TRBV12-4 and TRBJ1-4; TRBD1 is a possible D gene (5 bases). V was cut by 4 bases and J by 0 bases, with 12 bases left in between. The CDR3 runs to 16 residues. CDR3 sequence (DNA): TGTGCCAGCAGTTCAGGGCGAGGGACAACTAATGAAAAACTGTTTTTT. Translation gives CASSSGRGTTNEKLFF.

The chain employs TRBV7-8 and TRBJ2-1; D might be TRBD1 or TRBD2, each matching 6 bases. The V gene's germline CDR1 is SGHVS and CDR2 FQNEAQ. Trimming took 1 base from V and 3 from J, leaving 13 bases between them. CDR3 length: 16 residues. The CDR3 bases are TGTGCCAGCAGCTTAGGAGTGGGGGGCCTCTACAATGAGCAGTTCTTC. It is translated as CASSLGVGGLYNEQFF. The full variable domain, its missing parts supplied by reference TRBV7-8 and TRBJ2-1, is GAGVSQSPRYKVAKRGQDVALRCDPISGHVSLFWYQQALGQGPEFLTYFQNEAQLDKSGLPSDRFFAERPEGSVSTLKIQRTQQEDSAVYLCASSLGVGGLYNEQFFGPGTRLTVL.

The chain uses TRBV7-9 and TRBJ1-6; 8 bases match TRBD1. CDR1 is SEHNR, CDR2 FQNEAQ, per germline (reference sequence). The CDR3 has 14 amino acids. With V trimmed by 5 bases and J by 12 bases, 9 bases remained unmatched. The CDR3 sequence is CASSPNTGGGPLHF. CDR3 coding DNA: TGTGCCAGCAGCCCTAATACAGGGGGAGGACCCCTCCACTTT.

This chain joins TRBV7-9 and TRBJ1-2; 8 bases match TRBD1. Germline V gene sequence: CDR1 SEHNR, CDR2 FQNEAQ (reference sequence). The CDR3 is 15 residues long. V gave up 1 base and J gave up 6 bases; unmatched junction bases: 7. Here the CDR3 reads CASSLDQGAKNGYTF. DNA of the CDR3: TGTGCCAGCAGCTTAGATCAGGGGGCTAAGAATGGCTACACCTTC.

This clonotype was recorded a few times. The chain combines TRBV7-9 with TRBJ1-2; no definite D call. Germline V lookup: CDR1 SEHNR, CDR2 FQNEAQ (reference sequence). The CDR3 is made up of 15 amino acids. V gave up 5 bases and J gave up 3 bases, with 16 bases separating them. The CDR3 nucleotides are TGTGCCAGCAGCCACACCTCGGGTGAAGACTATGGCTACACCTTC. Amino acid sequence: CASSHTSGEDYGYTF.

This chain joins TRBV6-4 and TRBJ2-3; tentative D call: TRBD2 (7 bases). V was pared by 0 bases and J by 2 bases, with 12 bases between. Germline CDR1 and CDR2: MRHNA and SNTAGT. CDR3 size: 16 residues. CDR3: CASSDSAGALTDTQYF. The CDR3 DNA reads as TGTGCCAGCAGTGACTCGGCGGGGGCCCTCACAGATACGCAGTATTTT.

This sequence joins TRBV27 and TRBJ2-2; D is undetermined. This CDR3 is 15 amino acids long. Germline V lookup: CDR1 MNHEY, CDR2 SMNVEV (reference sequence). The V and J ends lost 3 bases and 1 base respectively, with 9 bases between them. Written as DNA, the CDR3 is TGTGCCAGCAGTTTTAGTTGGGGGAACACCGGGGAGCTGTTTTTT. Amino acid sequence: CASSFSWGNTGELFF.

J is TRBJ2-7 and V is TRBV7-1, with 10 bases matching TRBD1. TRBV7-1 is an ORF; its function is uncertain. This CDR3 has 17 residues. V was clipped by 3 bases and J by 6 bases; unmatched bases: 14. CDR3 residues: CASSSIAGTGERGEQYF. Here the CDR3 DNA reads TGTGCCAGCAGCTCTATAGCCGGGACAGGGGAAAGGGGCGAGCAGTACTTC.